The present entry profiles one TCR beta chain with its context. Its antigen remains unidentified. Nothing much larger sits one base from this clone, and base qualities are not available. This entry comes from a study of blood T cell repertoires in COVID-19 (dated by TCRdb to the early 2020s). Background on the whole study: Samples covering the acute and convalescent phases of COVID-19 were provided by collaborators in the United States, Italy and Spain. Where HLA class I and class II types were available, the types were taken from metadata supplied by the sample provider, not from assay-based typing. Deeply sampled blood TCRbeta repertoires from subjects exposed to, actively infected with, or recovered from COVID-19 were included in the dataset. The repertoires were released in a freely available public database meant as a resource for research on the immune response to SARS-CoV-2. The prospective study material was composed of cDNA or gDNA derived from T cells, B-cell-depleted T cells, or PBMCs. The sample metadata nearly always contained a de-identified subject ID, COVID-19 status, age in years and sex. The samples were drawn from the first 160 participants of the ongoing ImmuneRACE study and from roughly 1,300 subjects provided by 6 global collaborators. Beyond this particular receptor, the publication reports: The amount of clinical and demographic metadata varied by source and participant and was provided uncurated.

The immunoSEQ Assay, a bias-controlled multiplex PCR, was used to amplify TCRbeta CDR3 regions from genomic DNA. On the study's bioinformatics: Within the assay, amplification of reference gene primers was used to estimate how many nucleated cells each sample contained. To quantify the absolute abundance of each unique TCRbeta CDR3 rearrangement, sequence reads were collapsed and filtered. For each sample, productive Simpson clonality was calculated as the square root of Simpson's diversity index across productive rearrangements. Imported from immuneACCESS, the table was reduced by TCRdb to in-frame sequences with V and J called. These copies leave out some clones; in studies compared against another copy, an unresolved V gene accounts for under half, and the cause of the remainder is not known. V and J calls and clone size are copied from that table; D and trimming were computed from the DNA. The sample records 250,000 to 350,000 clones, almost 90% of which are singletons. About 11% of the sample goes to the ten largest clones.

One collaborating source in Seattle enrolled patients while the patients were actively infected and followed the patients over time throughout the course of disease. Collaborating institutions collected whole blood in K2EDTA tubes following their own protocols. For TCRbeta analysis, collaborators shipped samples as frozen whole blood, isolated PBMCs, or DNA extracted from either of those sample types. The cysteine opens and the phenylalanine closes a CDR3 of 14 amino acids. Kept here is only the CDR3 DNA, which spans 42 bases and is read in frame from base 1. The chain is encoded by TRBV1 joined to TRBJ2-3; the D segment call TRBD2 is taken from the table without a DNA check. TRBV1 is an annotated pseudogene. The material sequenced was peripheral blood. The receptor was isolated from a woman aged 30 to 39 with COVID-19, enrolled during active disease. The CDR3 reads as follows: CTSGPGGSADTQYF. The DNA sequence is given as TGCACCAGCGGACCCGGGGGGAGTGCAGATACGCAGTATTTT.